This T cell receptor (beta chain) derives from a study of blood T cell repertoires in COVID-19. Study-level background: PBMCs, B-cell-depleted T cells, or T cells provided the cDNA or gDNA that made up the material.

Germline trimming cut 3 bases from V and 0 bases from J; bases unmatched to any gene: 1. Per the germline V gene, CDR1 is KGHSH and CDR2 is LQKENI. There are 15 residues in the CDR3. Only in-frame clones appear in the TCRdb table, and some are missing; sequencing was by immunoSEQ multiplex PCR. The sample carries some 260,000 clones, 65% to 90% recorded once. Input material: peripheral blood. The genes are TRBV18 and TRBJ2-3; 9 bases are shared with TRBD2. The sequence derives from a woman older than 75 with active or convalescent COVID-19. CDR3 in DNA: TGTGCCAGCTCACCCCTAGCGGGGAGCACAGATACGCAGTATTTT. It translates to CASSPLAGSTDTQYF.